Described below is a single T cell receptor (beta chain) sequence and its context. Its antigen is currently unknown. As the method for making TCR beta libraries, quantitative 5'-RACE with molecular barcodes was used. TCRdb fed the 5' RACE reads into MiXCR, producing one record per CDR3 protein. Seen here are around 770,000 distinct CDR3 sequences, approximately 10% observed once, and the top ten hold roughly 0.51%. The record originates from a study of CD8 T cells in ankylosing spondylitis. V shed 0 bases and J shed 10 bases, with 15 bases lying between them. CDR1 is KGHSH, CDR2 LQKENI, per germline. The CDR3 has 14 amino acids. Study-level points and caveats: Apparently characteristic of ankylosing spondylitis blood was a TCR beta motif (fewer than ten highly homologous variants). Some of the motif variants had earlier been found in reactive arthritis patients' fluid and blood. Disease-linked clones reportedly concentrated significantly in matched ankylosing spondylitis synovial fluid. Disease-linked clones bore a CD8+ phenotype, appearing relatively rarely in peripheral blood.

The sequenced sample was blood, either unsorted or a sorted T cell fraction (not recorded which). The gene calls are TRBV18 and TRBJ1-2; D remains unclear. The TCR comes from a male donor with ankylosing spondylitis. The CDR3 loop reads CASSPPGGMVTYTF. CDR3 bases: TGTGCCAGCTCACCACCGGGAGGGATGGTGACCTACACCTTC.